A selection of T cell receptor beta chains follows, all from one sample in a study of cytomegalovirus exposure and HLA in healthy donors. Measured with immunoSEQ multiplex PCR; TCRdb has only the in-frame clones, and not every one. The sample lists 200,000 to 250,000 clones; 70% to 80% were seen once. The sample comprised PBMCs. The receptor set was obtained from a woman aged 55-70 years in good health and CMV-seropositive. Each CDR3 is given with its conserved first and last residue. The order of the fields is V gene, D gene, J gene, CDR3 length, CDR3 protein. A D gene is named only where the DNA matches it firmly.

V: TRBV9; D: TRBD1; J: TRBJ2-5; length: 16; CDR3: CASSVGSDRGRETQYF
V: TRBV5-1; D: TRBD1; J: TRBJ1-2; length: 16; CDR3: CASSLGQGGPIDGYTF
V: TRBV5-1; D: .; J: TRBJ1-1; length: 14; CDR3: CASSLDTAGSAAFF
V: TRBV19; D: .; J: TRBJ1-1; length: 13; CDR3: CASSLAGGTEAFF
V: TRBV28; D: TRBD1; J: TRBJ1-5; length: 16; CDR3: CASRPPGQGDNQPQHF
V: TRBV9; D: .; J: TRBJ2-3; length: 16; CDR3: CASSVQQRATTDTQYF
V: TRBV5-1; D: .; J: TRBJ2-7; length: 15; CDR3: CASSLSSGYSYEQYF
V: TRBV6-1; D: TRBD2; J: TRBJ2-3; length: 17; CDR3: CASSERVAGGGTDTQYF
V: TRBV21-1; D: .; J: TRBJ2-1; length: 15; CDR3: CASSKGLADKFEQFF
V: TRBV11-2; D: .; J: TRBJ2-3; length: 16; CDR3: CASSLNLTPGTDTQYF
V: TRBV6-5; D: .; J: TRBJ1-1; length: 14; CDR3: CASSYRRRNTEAFF
V: TRBV7-2; D: .; J: TRBJ1-2; length: 13; CDR3: CASSLQDLMRYTF
V: TRBV7-3; D: .; J: TRBJ2-7; length: 13; CDR3: CASSRGQDYEQYF
V: TRBV5-1; D: .; J: TRBJ2-7; length: 15; CDR3: CASSSLVSSSYEQYF
V: TRBV5-1; D: TRBD1; J: TRBJ1-6; length: 15; CDR3: CASSRDSRDNSPLHF
V: TRBV19; D: .; J: TRBJ2-6; length: 15; CDR3: CATEDGSSGANVLTF
V: TRBV7-2; D: .; J: TRBJ1-5; length: 14; CDR3: CASSLVAVNQPQHF
V: TRBV6-5; D: .; J: TRBJ1-2; length: 15; CDR3: CASSYLPSANYGYTF
V: TRBV4-1; D: TRBD1; J: TRBJ2-2; length: 14; CDR3: CASSRTGSVGELFF
V: TRBV5-1; D: .; J: TRBJ2-2; length: 14; CDR3: CASCPRGGTGELFF
V: TRBV28; D: TRBD1; J: TRBJ1-2; length: 14; CDR3: CASRTGGAIYGYTF
V: TRBV7-8; D: TRBD1; J: TRBJ1-1; length: 16; CDR3: CASSLYGEPGQAEAFF
V: TRBV29-1; D: TRBD1; J: TRBJ1-2; length: 12; CDR3: CSVGDRGYGYTF
V: TRBV6-1; D: TRBD1; J: TRBJ1-4; length: 13; CDR3: CASRQGAFEKLFF
V: TRBV6-4; D: .; J: TRBJ2-3; length: 15; CDR3: CASSDSEADSDTQYF
V: TRBV7-7; D: TRBD1; J: TRBJ1-1; length: 15; CDR3: CASSPIQTGGSEAFF
V: TRBV11-3; D: TRBD2; J: TRBJ2-2; length: 19; CDR3: CASSLDGLAGAPNTGELFF
V: TRBV5-6; D: TRBD2; J: TRBJ2-5; length: 14; CDR3: CASSPGLARETQYF
V: TRBV6-6; D: TRBD1; J: TRBJ2-5; length: 13; CDR3: CARLQLRGMEQYF
V: TRBV27; D: .; J: TRBJ2-5; length: 14; CDR3: CASSRGTAQETQYF
V: TRBV18; D: .; J: TRBJ2-3; length: 14; CDR3: CASSPQGSTDTQYF
V: TRBV5-1; D: .; J: TRBJ2-5; length: 12; CDR3: CASSLDIQTQYF
V: TRBV5-1; D: TRBD1; J: TRBJ2-2; length: 15; CDR3: CASTRQGANTGELFF
V: TRBV7-2; D: .; J: TRBJ2-3; length: 15; CDR3: CASSFLPGQTDTQYF
V: TRBV9; D: TRBD1; J: TRBJ1-1; length: 23; CDR3: CASRSALVDRGGKWKGGNTEAFF